Presented here are 14 T cell receptor beta chains from one specimen sequenced in a study of blood T cell repertoires in COVID-19. Profiling relied on immunoSEQ multiplex PCR, and the TCRdb table lists in-frame clones only, not all of them. The sample has around 230,000 clones, under 90% seen once. The material sequenced was peripheral blood. The receptors were gathered from a woman in her 40s with active or convalescent COVID-19.

V is TRBV10-3 and J is TRBJ1-1; 7 nucleotides agree with TRBD1. V shed 0 bases and J 5 bases; nucleotides not matched to a gene: 12. Germline CDR1 and CDR2: ENHRY and SYGVKD. The length of the CDR3 is 17 residues. The CDR3 sequence is CAISESRTGILYTEAFF. The CDR3 coding sequence is TGTGCCATCAGTGAGTCGCGGACAGGAATTTTGTATACTGAAGCTTTCTTT.

The gene calls are TRBV19 and TRBJ1-1, with unresolved D. Between the trimmed V and J ends, which lost 5 bases and 1 base, there was a span of 8 bases. The CDR3 has 13 residues. From germline, CDR1 is LNHDA and CDR2 SQIVND (reference sequence). Written as DNA, the CDR3 is TGTGCCAGTAGTCCCCCAAAGAACACTGAAGCTTTCTTT. Translation gives CASSPPKNTEAFF.

The chain carries TRBV25-1 and TRBJ2-7; 13 bases align to TRBD2. The CDR3 spans 16 residues. Germline CDR1 and CDR2: MGHDK and SYGVNS. V was pared by 3 bases and J by 2 bases, with 4 bases of the junction left unmatched. CDR3 nucleotide sequence: TGTGCCAGCAGTGACACGACTAGCGGGAGGCCCTACGAGCAGTACTTC. Amino acid sequence: CASSDTTSGRPYEQYF.

Only a few counts were recorded for this clone. The genes are TRBV11-2 and TRBJ1-6; TRBD1 matches at 10 bases. Per the germline V gene, CDR1 is SGHAT and CDR2 is FQNNGV. J gave up 3 bases and V 5 bases, and 10 bases lay outside the gene matches. The CDR3 length is 18 residues. The DNA of the CDR3 is TGTGCCAGCAGCCGGGACAGGGGAGCCCTCCTCTATAATTCACCCCTCCACTTT. Its protein is CASSRDRGALLYNSPLHF. Full variable domain (missing parts from reference TRBV11-2 and TRBJ1-6): EAGVAQSPRYKIIEKRQSVAFWCNPISGHATLYWYQQILGQGPKLLIQFQNNGVVDDSQLPKDRFSAERLKGVDSTLKIQPAKLEDSAVYLCASSRDRGALLYNSPLHFGNGTRLTVT.

This chain links TRBV6-5 with TRBJ2-2, with D uncertain. The germline V gene encodes CDR1 MNHEY and CDR2 SVGAGI. Between the trimmed V and J ends, which lost 10 bases and 1 base, there was a span of 7 bases. The CDR3 is 12 residues long. Written as DNA, the CDR3 is TGTGCCACCGAGAAGAACACCGGGGAGCTGTTTTTT. Its protein is CATEKNTGELFF.

The J gene is TRBJ1-1, the V gene TRBV4-2; D is perhaps TRBD1 (5 bases). V was shortened by 0 bases and J by 11 bases, with 19 bases between the two germline ends. The CDR3 length is 15 residues. Germline CDR1 LGHNA, CDR2 YNFKEQ. CDR3 coding DNA: TGTGCCAGCAGCCAAGATCAGGCGGCAGGGATGTTTGCTTTCTTT. Its protein is CASSQDQAAGMFAFF.

The rearrangement links TRBV4-1 to TRBJ2-7; TRBD2 agrees at 13 bases. The junction had 13 bases not matched to a gene; V was cut back by 3 bases and J by 5 bases. Germline CDR1 and CDR2: MGHRA and YSYEKL. This CDR3 contains 18 residues. CDR3 DNA sequence: TGCGCCAGCAGCCAGATTGGACTAGCGGGGGTGCGTGACGACGAGCAGTACTTC. Translation: CASSQIGLAGVRDDEQYF.

This clone has more than one count but fewer than ten. The chain carries TRBV6-2 or TRBV6-3 and TRBJ2-5, with 11 positions matching TRBD1. In germline, CDR1 is MNHEY, CDR2 SVGEGT. The CDR3 covers 15 residues. Trimming removed 2 bases from V and 5 bases from J; junction bases left unmatched: 4. In nucleotides, the CDR3 is TGTGCCAGCAGTTACCCTGGACAGGGGGCGGAGACCCAGTACTTC. It yields the protein CASSYPGQGAETQYF.

The gene calls are TRBV6-2 or TRBV6-3 and TRBJ2-7, with D possibly matching TRBD2 (5 bases). The V and J ends lost 6 bases and 7 bases respectively, with 13 bases between them. Germline lookup yields CDR1 MNHEY and CDR2 SVGEGT. The CDR3 runs to 12 residues. DNA for the CDR3: TGTGCCAGCAGCCAAACACCGGGGGAGCAGTACTTC. Residues: CASSQTPGEQYF.

V gene TRBV7-9 combines with J gene TRBJ2-4; 7 nucleotides line up with TRBD2. V lost 5 bases to trimming and J lost 2 bases; unmatched junction nucleotides: 9. This CDR3 spans 16 amino acids. The germline V gene has CDR1 SEHNR and CDR2 FQNEAQ (reference sequence). The CDR3, as DNA: TGTGCCAGCAGCCCTTTGCGGGAGAATACCAAAAACATTCAGTACTTC. This encodes CASSPLRENTKNIQYF.

The chain employs TRBV10-3 and TRBJ1-1; 10 nucleotides align to TRBD1. Germline V CDR1 and CDR2: ENHRY, SYGVKD. V trimming: 6 bases; J trimming: 5 bases; junction bases outside the gene matches: 6. This CDR3 comprises 14 residues. For the CDR3, the DNA is TGTGCCATCAGCCTGGGACAGGGGAGGACTGAAGCTTTCTTT. As protein: CAISLGQGRTEAFF.

The CDR3 nucleotides are TGTGCCAGCGGACTAGCGGGAGCATTAGTGTCCGGGGAGCTGTTTTTT. Amino acids: CASGLAGALVSGELFF. The chain couples TRBV3-1 (or the pseudogene TRBV3-2) to TRBJ2-2; 13 positions agree with TRBD2. Per the germline V gene, CDR1 is LGHDT and CDR2 is YNNKEL (reference sequence). The CDR3 extends over 16 amino acids. J gave up 6 bases and V 8 bases, and 9 bases lay outside the gene matches.

V and J are TRBV23-1 and TRBJ1-1; D is ambiguous. TRBV23-1 is an ORF; its function is uncertain. The CDR3 covers 15 residues. With 1 base removed from V and 5 bases from J, the gap between germline ends came to 14 bases. DNA for the CDR3: TGCGCCAGCAGTCAATTGAGAAGAGGTACGACTGAAGCTTTCTTT. Translating gives CASSQLRRGTTEAFF.

The chain recombines TRBV30 with TRBJ1-5; D is ambiguous. There are 14 residues in the CDR3. Germline lookup yields CDR1 GTSNPN and CDR2 SVGIG (reference sequence). Trimming left V 0 bases short and J 0 bases short, with 6 bases between. The chain's CDR3 is CAWSVQISNQPQHF. CDR3 sequence (DNA): TGTGCCTGGAGTGTACAGATTAGCAATCAGCCCCAGCATTTT.